This T cell receptor beta chain was found in a study of cytomegalovirus exposure and HLA in healthy donors. Overall study results and limits: Certain indistinguishable V segments, among them TRBV6-2 and TRBV6-3, were excluded. In vitro experiments confirmed that a few CMV-associated chains were specific for CMV antigens. With further analysis later on, most CMV-associated TCR beta chains appeared HLA-restricted. Later analysis suggested links between common viral pathogens and several top significant clusters.

Trimming at V came to 0 bases and at J to 5 bases, leaving 16 bases not matched to a gene. This CDR3 region has 19 residues. CDR1 and CDR2 from the germline V gene are LGHNA and YNFKEQ. 60 Vbeta and 13 Jbeta primers were used in PCR. Sequencing used immunoSEQ multiplex PCR; TCRdb keeps in-frame clones, though not all of them. This sample carries 200,000 or so clones, approximately 81% of them seen once, and the ten largest clones take about 1.9%. About this clone: Its matching antigen is unknown.

V is TRBV4-2 and J is TRBJ2-5, with 9 bases identical to TRBD2. The material sequenced was PBMCs. The sequence was obtained from a woman aged 18-29 years in good health and CMV-seropositive. CDR3 nucleotides: TGTGCCAGCAGCCAAGATGGTTTTTCGGCGGGGGGGCCTGAGGAGACCCAGTACTTC. Translating gives CASSQDGFSAGGPEETQYF.